Below are 25 T cell receptor beta chains sequenced from a single sample in a study of shared T cell receptors in the human thymus. The assay was immunoSEQ multiplex PCR, and TCRdb's table has in-frame clones only and misses some. The sample holds approximately 760,000 clones, 80% to 90% seen once. These data were likewise used in another study, on human thymus T cells.

Sequenced material: thymocytes. The receptor source for this set is a girl younger than two with a congenital heart defect.

The chain recombines TRBV5-5 with TRBJ2-7; maybe TRBD1 (6 bases). The CDR3 totals 15 residues. Per germline, CDR1 SGHKS and CDR2 YYEKEE (reference sequence). Trimming stripped 2 bases from V and 1 base from J, with 13 bases between. CDR3 loop: CASSFQDRRSYEQYF. In nucleotides, the CDR3 is TGTGCCAGCAGCTTCCAAGACAGGAGATCCTACGAGCAGTACTTC. The full variable domain, its missing parts supplied by reference TRBV5-5 and TRBJ2-7, is DAGVTQSPTHLIKTRGQQVTLRCSPISGHKSVSWYQQVLGQGPQFIFQYYEKEERGRGNFPDRFSARQFPNYSSELNVNALLLGDSALYLCASSFQDRRSYEQYFGPGTRLTVT.

The sample holds a few counts of this clone. The gene calls are TRBV11-2 and TRBJ1-2; weak D call: TRBD1 (6 bases). The CDR3 sequence is 15 residues long. With 2 bases removed from V and 3 bases from J, the gap between germline ends came to 13 bases. From germline, CDR1 is SGHAT and CDR2 FQNNGV. CDR3 sequence reads: CASSLRPQGHYGYTF. In DNA form, the CDR3 reads TGTGCCAGCAGCTTACGCCCACAGGGTCACTATGGCTACACCTTC.

The chain combines TRBV29-1 with TRBJ2-3; unclear D gene. This CDR3 is built from 11 residues. Germline V gives CDR1 SQVTM, CDR2 ANQGSEA. V dropped 1 base and J dropped 4 bases, with 3 bases sitting between them. CDR3 residues: CSVEAADTQYF. The CDR3 DNA reads as TGCAGCGTTGAAGCCGCAGATACGCAGTATTTT.

The rearrangement uses TRBV6-1 and TRBJ1-1; 8 bases fit TRBD1. There are 17 residues in the CDR3. Germline CDR1 MNHNS, CDR2 SASEGT. Trimming cost V 3 bases and J 2 bases; bases outside gene matches: 11. The CDR3 is CASSDPDRAPFNTEAFF. For the CDR3, the DNA is TGTGCCAGCAGTGACCCGGACAGGGCCCCATTCAACACTGAAGCTTTCTTT.

V gene TRBV5-8 combines with J gene TRBJ1-1; D is unresolved. Per germline, CDR1 SGHTS and CDR2 YDEGEE. The CDR3 has 12 amino acids. The V and J ends lost 2 bases and 4 bases respectively, with 6 bases between them. CDR3 coding DNA: TGTGCCAGCAGCTTCCGGGGCACTGAAGCTTTCTTT. It yields the protein CASSFRGTEAFF.

The chain couples TRBV4-2 to TRBJ2-2; 9 bases agree with TRBD2. There are 20 residues in the CDR3. Trimming cost V 1 base and J 3 bases; bases outside gene matches: 15. Germline V gene data show CDR1 as LGHNA and CDR2 as YNFKEQ. The CDR3 protein is CASSQVMVRLAGFYTGELFF. CDR3 sequence (DNA): TGTGCCAGCAGCCAAGTTATGGTCCGGCTAGCGGGGTTTTACACCGGGGAGCTGTTTTTT.

V and J are TRBV7-2 and TRBJ2-5; 8 bases fit TRBD2. Germline trimming cut 1 base from V and 7 bases from J; bases unmatched to any gene: 11. The CDR3 length is 16 residues. The germline gives CDR1 SGHTA, CDR2 FQGNSA. CDR3 coding DNA: TGTGCCAGCAGCTTAGAAAGTGGCGGGGGGATTGGGACCCAGTACTTC. This codes for CASSLESGGGIGTQYF.

The J gene is TRBJ2-7, the V gene TRBV4-1; TRBD1 agrees at 8 bases. J lost 3 bases, V lost 0 bases, and 13 bases had no gene match. The CDR3 loop spans 18 amino acids. Germline CDR1 is MGHRA and CDR2 is YSYEKL. The CDR3 here is CASSQDRSRGPRYYEQYF. CDR3 nucleotide sequence: TGCGCCAGCAGCCAAGATCGGAGCAGGGGGCCAAGGTACTACGAGCAGTACTTC.

The V and J genes are TRBV5-1 and TRBJ1-3; 8 positions match TRBD1. The J segment lost 0 bases and the V segment lost 2 bases, leaving 10 bases of the junction unmatched. The CDR3 runs to 18 residues. CDR1 and CDR2 from the germline V gene are SGHRS and YFSETQ. CDR3: CASSFGHGQGLSGNTIYF. CDR3 nucleotides: TGCGCCAGCAGCTTTGGTCATGGACAGGGCCTCTCTGGAAACACCATATATTTT.

V is TRBV4-1 and J is TRBJ1-2; TRBD1 is a possible D gene (5 bases). The CDR3 has 11 residues. Trimming removed 5 bases from V and 6 bases from J, with 7 bases in between. CDR1 and CDR2 from the germline V gene are MGHRA and YSYEKL. CDR3 loop: CASSVQDGYTF. CDR3 bases: TGCGCCAGCAGCGTACAGGATGGCTACACCTTC.

The rearrangement links TRBV27 to TRBJ2-7; 8 nucleotides match TRBD1. The length of the CDR3 is 14 residues. With 3 bases clipped from V and 3 bases from J, the junction kept 4 bases outside the gene matches. CDR1 and CDR2 from the germline V gene are MNHEY and SMNVEV (reference sequence). CDR3 DNA: TGTGCCAGCAGTTTTGGTACAGGGGGCTACGAGCAGTACTTC. It specifies CASSFGTGGYEQYF.

This chain connects TRBV5-5 to TRBJ1-5, with 10 bases matching TRBD1. Trimming at V came to 4 bases and at J to 2 bases, leaving 9 bases not matched to a gene. The CDR3 has 17 residues. Germline CDR1 is SGHKS and CDR2 is YYEKEE (reference sequence). The CDR3 loop reads CASSPDAGTGGNQPQHF. In DNA form, the CDR3 reads TGTGCCAGCAGCCCCGACGCAGGGACAGGGGGCAATCAGCCCCAGCATTTT. Full variable domain (missing parts from reference TRBV5-5 and TRBJ1-5): DAGVTQSPTHLIKTRGQQVTLRCSPISGHKSVSWYQQVLGQGPQFIFQYYEKEERGRGNFPDRFSARQFPNYSSELNVNALLLGDSALYLCASSPDAGTGGNQPQHFGDGTRLSIL.

J is TRBJ1-5 and V is TRBV18, with 8 nucleotides matching TRBD1. V lost 4 bases to trimming and J lost 3 bases; unmatched junction nucleotides: 11. CDR1 is KGHSH, CDR2 LQKENI, per germline. This CDR3 is 17 amino acids long. CDR3 amino acids: CASSLRQGKLVNQPQHF. The CDR3 region has the DNA TGTGCCAGCTCACTTCGACAGGGGAAATTGGTCAATCAGCCCCAGCATTTT.

The chain carries TRBV14 and TRBJ2-7; maybe TRBD2 (5 bases). Germline-derived CDR1 and CDR2 are SGHDN and FVKESK. The CDR3 covers 13 residues. V dropped 3 bases and J dropped 4 bases, with 10 bases sitting between them. In DNA, the CDR3 is TGTGCCAGCAGCCAGCGGGTCGGTTACGAGCAGTACTTC. This translates into CASSQRVGYEQYF. The complete variable domain, with remaining parts taken from reference TRBV14 and TRBJ2-7, reads EAGVTQFPSHSVIEKGQTVTLRCDPISGHDNLYWYRRVMGKEIKFLLHFVKESKQDESGMPNNRFLAERTGGTYSTLKVQPAELEDSGVYFCASSQRVGYEQYFGPGTRLTVT.

Concerning this clone itself: Different DNA sequences within this sample yield the same CDR3. J is TRBJ1-1 and V is TRBV9; a weak D match, TRBD1 (5 bases). The ends were cut back, 0 bases at V and 5 bases at J, with 11 bases in the middle. The germline gives CDR1 SGDLS, CDR2 YYNGEE. The CDR3 length is 14 residues. CDR3 region: CASSVGGVGTEAFF. The CDR3 nucleotides are TGTGCCAGCAGCGTAGGGGGCGTAGGAACTGAAGCTTTCTTT.

This clone was counted a single time. Other DNA sequences within the sample encode an identical CDR3. The genes are TRBV6-5 and TRBJ1-1, with D possibly being TRBD1 (5 bases). The CDR3 spans 13 residues. The V and J ends lost 6 bases and 1 base respectively, with 9 bases between them. Germline V gene data show CDR1 as MNHEY and CDR2 as SVGAGI. Here the CDR3 reads CASSSDRNTEAFF. CDR3 bases: TGTGCCAGCAGCTCTGACAGGAACACTGAAGCTTTCTTT.

This chain links TRBV9 with TRBJ2-3, with D maybe TRBD1 (5 bases). Germline loops: CDR1 SGDLS, CDR2 YYNGEE. V dropped 1 base and J dropped 5 bases, with 14 bases sitting between them. This CDR3 contains 15 residues. The CDR3 coding sequence is TGTGCCAGCAGCGTATGGGGCTCGATCTTAGATACGCAGTATTTT. It encodes CASSVWGSILDTQYF.

Only one count was recorded for this clone. V and J are TRBV5-1 and TRBJ2-2; a weak D match, TRBD2 (6 bases). The CDR3 covers 16 residues. Trimming took 1 base from V and 7 from J, leaving 17 bases between them. Germline V gene lookup returns CDR1 SGHRS and CDR2 YFSETQ. The CDR3 coding sequence is TGCGCCAGCAGCTTGTTTCTAGCGCCGGCGGGCGGGGAGCTGTTTTTT. This sequence encodes CASSLFLAPAGGELFF.

The chain combines TRBV19 with TRBJ2-2; tentative D call: TRBD1 (5 bases). CDR1 LNHDA and CDR2 SQIVND come from the germline V gene (reference sequence). Trimming left V 6 bases short and J 3 bases short, with 14 bases between. This CDR3 spans 15 amino acids. This CDR3 is CASSGQGIDTGELFF. The CDR3 DNA follows: TGTGCCAGTAGCGGCCAGGGTATCGACACCGGGGAGCTGTTTTTT.

The rearrangement joins TRBV6-1 to TRBJ1-6, with D perhaps matching TRBD1 (6 bases). With 6 bases removed from V and 8 bases from J, the gap between germline ends came to 14 bases. The CDR3 length is 14 residues. CDR1 and CDR2 (germline): MNHNS, SASEGT. CDR3 sequence (DNA): TGTGCCAGCAGGAGGGACATTGTCTATTCACCCCTCCACTTT. Translating it yields CASRRDIVYSPLHF.

This chain joins TRBV15 and TRBJ2-3; D remains ambiguous. Trimming removed 5 bases from V and 5 bases from J, with 11 bases in between. Germline CDR1 LNHNV, CDR2 YYDKDF (reference sequence). This CDR3 spans 13 amino acids. The CDR3 coding sequence is TGTGCCACCAGCTCTCTTTCACAAGATACGCAGTATTTT. This translates into CATSSLSQDTQYF.

Concerning this clone: One junction end does not reproduce the germline sequence, and a read error may be involved. In DNA form, the CDR3 reads TGTGCCAGCAGTTACTCGGATGGCTTTAACCGACAGGGTGAGTCAGATACGAAGTATTTT. Its protein product is CASSYSDGFNRQGESDTKYF. V and J are TRBV6-7 and TRBJ2-3; 7 bases agree with TRBD1. TRBV6-7 counts as an open reading frame of uncertain function. The CDR3 is made up of 20 amino acids.

The chain is built from TRBV5-5 and TRBJ2-7, with 8 bases fitting TRBD2. The ends lost 0 bases at V and 2 bases at J; junction bases unmatched: 4. Germline V gives CDR1 SGHKS, CDR2 YYEKEE (reference sequence). The CDR3 extends over 15 amino acids. The DNA for the CDR3 is TGTGCCAGCAGCTTGGATGCGGGGGGCCCCTACGAGCAGTACTTC. Protein sequence: CASSLDAGGPYEQYF.

This chain uses TRBV7-9 with TRBJ2-1; 9 bases map to TRBD2. J was trimmed by 10 bases and V by 4 bases; bases with no gene match: 2. The CDR3 runs 12 residues. Germline values: CDR1 SEHNR, CDR2 FQNEAQ (reference sequence). CDR3 amino acids: CASSYLAGEQFF. In nucleotides, the CDR3 is TGTGCCAGCAGCTACCTAGCGGGGGAGCAGTTCTTC.

This sequence joins TRBV4-1 and TRBJ2-1; TRBD2 matches at 7 bases. Germline trimming cut 0 bases from V and 2 bases from J; bases unmatched to any gene: 4. This CDR3 comprises 16 residues. Germline CDR1 and CDR2: MGHRA and YSYEKL. The CDR3: CASSQDGGVPYNEQFF. CDR3 in DNA: TGCGCCAGCAGCCAAGATGGGGGGGTCCCCTACAATGAGCAGTTCTTC.